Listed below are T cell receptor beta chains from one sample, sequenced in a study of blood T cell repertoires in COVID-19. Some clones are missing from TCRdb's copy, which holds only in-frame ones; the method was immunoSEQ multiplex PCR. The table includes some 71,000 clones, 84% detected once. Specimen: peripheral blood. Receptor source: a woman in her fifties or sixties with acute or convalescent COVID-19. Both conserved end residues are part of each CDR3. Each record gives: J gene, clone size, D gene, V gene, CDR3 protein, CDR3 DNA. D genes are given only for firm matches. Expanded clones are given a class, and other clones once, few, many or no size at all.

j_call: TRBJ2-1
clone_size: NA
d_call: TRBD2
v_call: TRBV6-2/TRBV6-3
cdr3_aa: CASSYSAGLAGLVSANEQFF
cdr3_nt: TGTGCCAGCAGTTACTCGGCGGGACTAGCGGGACTTGTTTCTGCTAATGAGCAGTTCTTC

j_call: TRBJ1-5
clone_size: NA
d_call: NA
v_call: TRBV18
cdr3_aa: CASSPIQGTGQPQHF
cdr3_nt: TGTGCCAGCTCGCCAATACAAGGAACAGGCCAGCCCCAGCATTTT

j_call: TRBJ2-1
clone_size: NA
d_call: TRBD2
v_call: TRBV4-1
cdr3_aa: CASSQETSGRADEQFF
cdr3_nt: TGCGCCAGCAGCCAAGAGACTAGCGGGAGGGCCGATGAGCAGTTCTTC

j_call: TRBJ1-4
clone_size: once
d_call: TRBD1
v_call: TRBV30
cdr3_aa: CAGQGAAEKLFF
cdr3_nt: TGTGCCGGACAGGGGGCGGCCGAAAAACTGTTTTTT

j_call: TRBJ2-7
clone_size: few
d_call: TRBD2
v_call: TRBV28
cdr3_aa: CASKKREGDYEQYF
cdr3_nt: TGTGCCAGCAAGAAGCGGGAGGGCGATTACGAGCAGTACTTC

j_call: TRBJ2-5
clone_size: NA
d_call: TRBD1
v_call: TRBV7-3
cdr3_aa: CASSPGQGETQYF
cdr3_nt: TGTGCCAGCAGCCCGGGACAGGGGGAGACCCAGTACTTC

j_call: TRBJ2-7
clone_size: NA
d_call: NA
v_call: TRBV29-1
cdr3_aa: CSVEGSGAYEQYF
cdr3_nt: TGCAGCGTTGAAGGGTCAGGTGCCTACGAGCAGTACTTC

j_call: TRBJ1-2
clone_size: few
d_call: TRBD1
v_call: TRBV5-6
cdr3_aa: CASSSWGTGRNYGYTF
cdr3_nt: TGTGCCAGCAGCTCTTGGGGGACAGGGCGGAACTATGGCTACACCTTC

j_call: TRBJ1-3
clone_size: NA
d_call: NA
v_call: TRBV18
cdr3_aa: CASSPSGGGNTIYF
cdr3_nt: TGTGCCAGCTCACCATCGGGTGGAGGAAACACCATATATTTT

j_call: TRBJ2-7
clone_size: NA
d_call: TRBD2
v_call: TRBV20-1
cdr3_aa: CSASPGTSGIMQYF
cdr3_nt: TGCAGTGCTAGTCCCGGGACTAGCGGGATAATGCAGTACTTC

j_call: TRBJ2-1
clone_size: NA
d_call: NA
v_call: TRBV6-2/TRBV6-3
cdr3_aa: CASSYSVRGTHDEQFF
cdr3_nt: TGTGCCAGCAGTTATTCAGTTCGGGGGACCCACGATGAGCAGTTCTTC

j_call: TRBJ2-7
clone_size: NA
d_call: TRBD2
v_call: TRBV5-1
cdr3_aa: CASRLAGDTYEQYF
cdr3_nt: TGCGCCAGCAGGCTAGCGGGGGATACCTACGAGCAGTACTTC

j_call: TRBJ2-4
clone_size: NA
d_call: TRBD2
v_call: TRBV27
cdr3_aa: CASSFTTGTSNDIQYF
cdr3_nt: TGTGCCAGCAGTTTCACCACCGGGACTAGTAACGACATTCAGTACTTC

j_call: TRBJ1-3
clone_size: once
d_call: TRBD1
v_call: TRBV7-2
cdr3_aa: CASSLERMNRGYSGNTIYF
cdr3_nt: TGTGCCAGCAGCTTAGAAAGGATGAACAGGGGCTACTCTGGAAACACCATATATTTT

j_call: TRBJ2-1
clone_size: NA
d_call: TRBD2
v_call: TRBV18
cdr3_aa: CASSRAGGRSSYNEQFF
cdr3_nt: TGTGCCAGCTCACGAGCGGGAGGCCGGAGCTCCTACAATGAGCAGTTCTTC

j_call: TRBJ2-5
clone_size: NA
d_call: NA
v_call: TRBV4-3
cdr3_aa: CASSQVLRGETQYF
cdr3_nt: TGCGCCAGCAGCCAAGTCCTGCGCGGGGAGACCCAGTACTTC

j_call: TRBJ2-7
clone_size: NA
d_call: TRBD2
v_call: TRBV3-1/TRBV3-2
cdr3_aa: CASSQGEGGRNEQYF
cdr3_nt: TGTGCCAGCAGCCAAGGGGAGGGAGGTAGAAACGAGCAGTACTTC